The text below deals with one T cell receptor (beta chain). This sample is drawn from a study of blood T cell repertoires in COVID-19. For the study at large: COVID-19 samples, acute and convalescent, were from the United States, Italy and Spain. Sources were T cells, B-cell-depleted T cells, or PBMCs; the material itself was cDNA or gDNA.

Per the study methods: Amplification of reference gene primers was used by the study to estimate nucleated cell counts. The data were produced by immunoSEQ multiplex PCR, yet TCRdb's version contains in-frame clones alone and is incomplete. V, J and clone size were drawn from that table, and D and trimming were deduced from the DNA. The profile covers over 250,000 clones, with over 80% appearing a single time and about 1.6% taken by the ten largest. J was trimmed by 6 bases and V by 5 bases; bases with no gene match: 11. CDR3 length: 15 residues. CDR1 MDHEN and CDR2 SYDVKM come from the germline V gene.

The sequence derives from a woman in her thirties or forties who had recovered from COVID-19. The sequencing input was peripheral blood. The V gene is TRBV28, the J gene TRBJ2-7, with 9 bases that match TRBD2. CDR3 coding DNA: TGTGCCAGCAGTCCTTACGGGAGCGGGGGGATCGAGCAGTACTTC. This codes for CASSPYGSGGIEQYF.